The T cell receptor (beta chain) under discussion was sequenced for a study of blood T cell repertoires in COVID-19. The germline CDR1 and CDR2 sequences are MNHNY and SVGAGI (reference sequence). The CDR3 is made up of 13 amino acids. V lost 7 bases and J lost 6, with 13 bases in between. Source study methods: From reference gene primer amplification, estimates of nucleated cell counts were derived. Sequencing used immunoSEQ multiplex PCR; TCRdb keeps in-frame clones, though not all of them. The V and J calls and clone size were taken over from that table, and D and trimming were inferred from the DNA. The sample includes 90,000 to 120,000 clones, about nine tenths seen only once; the top ten take over 1%. This clone was observed a single time.

The chain couples TRBV6-6 to TRBJ1-5; D call uncertain. The TCR originated in a woman aged 30 to 39 with acute or convalescent COVID-19. The sample was peripheral blood. The CDR3 nucleotides read TGTGCCAGCAACTCAGGCCCCGTTCAGCCCCAGCATTTT. Translated, it gives CASNSGPVQPQHF.